A single count supports the clone carrying this T cell receptor (beta chain). This record comes from a study of T cell changes during pregnancy in multiple sclerosis. The method was immunoSEQ multiplex PCR; TCRdb's version includes in-frame clones alone and lacks a portion of them. Of around 20,000 clones in the sample, roughly 88% are singletons; the top ten hold roughly 5.5%. CDR1 is SGHKS, CDR2 YYEKEE, per germline (reference sequence). With 2 bases removed from V and 7 bases from J, the gap between germline ends came to 15 bases. The CDR3 is made up of 15 amino acids. The chain links TRBV5-5 to TRBJ1-4; TRBD1 might be the D (6 bases). The clonotype comes from a female donor in good health, enrolled as a control in a pregnancy study. This sample comprised CD8+ T cells from peripheral blood mononuclear cells, obtained after pregnancy. In DNA form, the CDR3 reads TGTGCCAGCAGCTTAAACCGGGACAATTCTGAAAAACTGTTTTTT. It encodes CASSLNRDNSEKLFF. The full variable domain, rest sourced from reference TRBV5-5 and TRBJ1-4, is DAGVTQSPTHLIKTRGQQVTLRCSPISGHKSVSWYQQVLGQGPQFIFQYYEKEERGRGNFPDRFSARQFPNYSSELNVNALLLGDSALYLCASSLNRDNSEKLFFGSGTQLSVL.